Included here is one T cell receptor beta chain sequence, with context. What it binds is not known. For the second PCR, which ran for roughly 6 to 12 cycles, a sample-barcoded 5' primer and a J-beta primer mix were used. TCRdb fed the 5' RACE reads into MiXCR, producing one record per CDR3 protein. The top ten clones hold about 0.8% of a sample with over a million distinct CDR3 sequences, around 27% of them seen once. This sample is part of a study of blood T cells in healthy people across ages. Points from the study as a whole: Using unsorted PBMCs precluded a conclusive naive versus antigen-experienced comparison.

V lost 0 bases to trimming and J lost 3 bases; unmatched junction nucleotides: 5. This CDR3 contains 15 residues. The V gene's germline CDR1 is SGDLS and CDR2 YYNGEE. These data also featured in a second study, about T cells of mothers and their children. This second study says: Nine systemically healthy Caucasian donors: three mothers, six children. It was related mother-child pairs that showed slightly higher overlap than unrelated pairs, without reaching significance.

The chain joins TRBV9 to TRBJ2-7; 8 bases match TRBD1. The sequencing input was blood. The sequence was collected from a girl aged 2 to 10 in good health. CDR3 amino acids: CASSVGGQGGYEQYF. DNA of the CDR3: TGTGCCAGCAGCGTAGGCGGACAGGGAGGCTACGAGCAGTACTTC.